Described below is a single TCR beta chain sequence and its context. These data are taken from a study of CD8 T cells in Susac syndrome. CDR3 length: 15 amino acids. Germline CDR1 and CDR2: LNHDA and SQIVND (reference sequence). The V end lost 3 bases, the J end lost 0 bases, and 11 bases lay between the germline ends. After extraction with the RNeasy kit, 0.5 to 1 ug of the RNA was reverse transcribed using random hexamers. By means of immunoSEQ multiplex PCR, TCR beta CDR3 spanning 54 Vbeta and 13 Jbeta underwent amplification. MiXCR was run by TCRdb on the immunoSEQ multiplex PCR reads, yielding one entry per CDR3 protein. Counted here are around 81,000 distinct CDR3 sequences, 94% occurring once; the ten biggest clones make up approximately 0.9%. All included Susac syndrome patients satisfied recently defined diagnostic criteria for definite or probable disease. Negative isolation yielded CD4+ and CD8+ T cells, and FACS enriched TEMRA cells.

The sequenced material came from CD8+ T cells from PBMCs. The rearrangement uses TRBV19 and TRBJ1-1, with D uncertain. The clonotype was recovered from a human donor with Susac syndrome. The CDR3 sequence: CASSIDLLMNTEAFF. CDR3 DNA: TGTGCCAGTAGTATTGACCTACTAATGAACACTGAAGCTTTCTTT.